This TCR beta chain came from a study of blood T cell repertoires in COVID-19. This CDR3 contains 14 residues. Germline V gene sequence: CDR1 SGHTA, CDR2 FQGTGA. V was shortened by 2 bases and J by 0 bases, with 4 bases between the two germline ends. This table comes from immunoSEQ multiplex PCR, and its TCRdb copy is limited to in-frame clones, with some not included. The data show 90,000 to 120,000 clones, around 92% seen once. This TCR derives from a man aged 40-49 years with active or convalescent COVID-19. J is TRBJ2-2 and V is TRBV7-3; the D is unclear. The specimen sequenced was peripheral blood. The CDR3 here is CASSLVTNTGELFF. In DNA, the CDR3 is TGTGCCAGCAGCTTAGTCACGAACACCGGGGAGCTGTTTTTT.